What follows are 21 T cell receptor beta chains derived from one specimen sequenced in a study of vaccination and CD4 T cells after COVID-19. Their cognate antigens are unknown. The treatment denotes: roughly ten-day PBMC culture with coronavirus spike peptide pools or control peptides (ViraFEST assay). The unexposed donor's CD4+ T cells were collected before the COVID-19 pandemic (2011-2018). Sequenced with the Oncomine TCR Beta short-read assay was DNA taken from cultured CD4+ T cells. Genomic DNA was isolated from CD4+ T cells that had been cultured. TCRdb analysed the PCR reads with MiXCR anew, one entry per CDR3 protein. Of about 7,800 distinct CDR3 sequences in the sample, about two fifths are singletons; the top ten hold 30% to 35%. The source material was CD4+ T cells from blood, cultured in vitro. The source is a human donor in good health.

The V gene is TRBV28, the J gene TRBJ1-5; D is perhaps TRBD1 (5 bases). Per the germline V gene, CDR1 is MDHEN and CDR2 is SYDVKM. The CDR3 runs 14 residues. Deletions cut 5 bases from V and 8 bases from J, with 16 bases between. This CDR3 is CASSIAGTFEPQHF. The CDR3 bases are TGTGCCAGCAGTATTGCGGGGACGTTTGAGCCCCAGCATTTT.

This chain connects TRBV19 to TRBJ1-5; D gene uncertain. Trimming took off 5 bases at V and 1 base at J, with 9 bases between the two ends. This CDR3 comprises 14 residues. Germline V CDR1 and CDR2: LNHDA, SQIVND (reference sequence). CDR3 residues: CASSGPVSNQPQHF. For the CDR3, the DNA is TGTGCCAGTAGTGGGCCGGTAAGCAATCAGCCCCAGCATTTT.

This clonotype was seen more than once but under ten times. J is TRBJ1-1 and V is TRBV2, with D possibly matching TRBD1 (6 bases). V was clipped by 5 bases and J by 10 bases, with 11 bases between them. The CDR3 spans 11 residues. Germline V gives CDR1 SNHLY, CDR2 FYNNEI. For the CDR3, the DNA is TGTGCCAGCAGTCGGGGGCTAGGAGCTTTCTTT. It codes for CASSRGLGAFF.

The chain carries TRBV6-2 or TRBV6-3 and TRBJ2-2, with 7 bases that match TRBD1. The trim removed 6 bases at V and 1 base at J, leaving 5 bases unmatched. Germline CDR1 and CDR2: MNHEY and SVGEGT. There are 15 residues in the CDR3. The CDR3, as DNA: TGTGCCAGCAGCCAATGGACAGGGAACACCGGGGAGCTGTTTTTT. Translating gives CASSQWTGNTGELFF.

This rearrangement joins TRBV7-3 to TRBJ2-3; TRBD1 might be the D (5 bases). CDR1 SGHTA and CDR2 FQGTGA come from the germline V gene. This CDR3 contains 13 residues. The V and J ends lost 2 bases and 6 bases respectively, with 9 bases between them. The CDR3, as DNA: TGTGCCAGCAGCTTACAGGGCAGCGATACGCAGTATTTT. Translating it yields CASSLQGSDTQYF.

The chain is built from TRBV28 and TRBJ2-4; D remains ambiguous. Germline CDR1 MDHEN, CDR2 SYDVKM. With 3 bases removed from V and 1 base from J, the gap between germline ends came to 10 bases. This CDR3 spans 15 amino acids. CDR3 sequence: CASSFPTGAKNIQYF. For the CDR3, the DNA is TGTGCCAGCAGTTTTCCCACCGGGGCCAAAAACATTCAGTACTTC.

The chain joins TRBV6-2 or TRBV6-3 to TRBJ2-2; 11 bases line up with TRBD2. The CDR3 is 14 amino acids. V dropped 7 bases and J dropped 7; count of bases not matched to a gene: 5. From germline, CDR1 is MNHEY and CDR2 SVGEGT. CDR3 protein: CASTSGRHHGELFF. The CDR3 bases are TGTGCCAGCACTAGCGGGAGGCACCACGGGGAGCTGTTTTTT.

This clonotype was observed a handful of times. The genes are TRBV20-1 and TRBJ2-5, with 8 nucleotides matching TRBD2. Germline V gene data show CDR1 as DFQATT and CDR2 as SNEGSKA (reference sequence). J lost 5 bases, V lost 0 bases, and 5 bases had no gene match. The CDR3 contains 14 residues. The DNA for the CDR3 is TGCAGTGCTAGAGATCGCCGGGGGGGGGAGACCCAGTACTTC. This encodes CSARDRRGGETQYF.

A note on this clonotype: Germline and junction disagree at one end, which may indicate a read error. The chain couples TRBV7-9 to TRBJ1-3, with D possibly TRBD1 on 5 matching bases. The CDR3 covers 14 residues. Germline values: CDR1 SEHNR, CDR2 FQNEAQ (reference sequence). Here the CDR3 DNA reads TGTGCCAGCACCACACAGGTCTCTGGAAACACCATGTATTTT. This sequence encodes CASTTQVSGNTMYF.

This clonotype was detected only a few times. V gene TRBV6-4 combines with J gene TRBJ2-2; 9 bases are shared with TRBD2. The CDR3 runs to 15 residues. CDR1 is MRHNA and CDR2 is SNTAGT in the germline V gene. The J segment lost 3 bases and the V segment lost 3 bases, leaving 2 bases of the junction unmatched. CDR3 nucleotides: TGTGCCAGCAGTGAGGTAGCGGGAGACACCGGGGAGCTGTTTTTT. This codes for CASSEVAGDTGELFF.

CDR3 protein: CSAPIYRGTNEQYF. Written as DNA, the CDR3 is TGCAGTGCCCCAATTTACCGGGGAACAAACGAGCAGTACTTC. The chain couples TRBV20-1 to TRBJ2-7; a weak D match, TRBD2 (5 bases). CDR1 is DFQATT and CDR2 is SNEGSKA in the germline V gene (reference sequence). V lost 6 bases and J lost 5, with 20 bases in between. The CDR3 totals 14 residues.

The table lists this clonotype with a few counts. The rearrangement uses TRBV7-3 and TRBJ1-1; D may be TRBD1 (5 bases). The CDR3 is made up of 13 amino acids. Looked up from germline, CDR1 is SGHTA and CDR2 is FQGTGA. The V gene lost 5 bases and the J gene lost 6 bases, with 13 bases spanning the gap. As DNA, the CDR3 is TGTGCCAGCAGCACTCTAAGGGGTGCTGAAGCTTTCTTT. Amino acid sequence: CASSTLRGAEAFF.

V is TRBV29-1 and J is TRBJ2-3, with a possible D match to TRBD2 (5 bases). The CDR3 length is 14 residues. The V and J ends lost 4 bases and 1 base respectively, with 12 bases between them. The germline V gene has CDR1 SQVTM and CDR2 ANQGSEA. The DNA of the CDR3 is TGCAGCGTTGCTGGACTCGGGCGCACAGATACGCAGTATTTT. It encodes CSVAGLGRTDTQYF.

This chain connects TRBV2 to TRBJ2-7; 14 bases agree with TRBD2. CDR1 and CDR2 from the germline V gene are SNHLY and FYNNEI. V lost 5 bases and J lost 5; bases outside the gene matches: 8. The CDR3 extends over 16 amino acids. The CDR3 here is CASSLEGLAGAHEQYF. The CDR3 bases are TGTGCCAGCAGTCTGGAGGGACTAGCGGGAGCCCACGAGCAGTACTTC.

This chain joins TRBV19 and TRBJ2-4, with a tentative D call TRBD2 (7 bases). Germline V gives CDR1 LNHDA, CDR2 SQIVND (reference sequence). Trimming left V 5 bases short and J 8 bases short, with 13 bases between. The CDR3 is 13 residues long. The CDR3 sequence is CASSEGGRDIQYF. CDR3 sequence (DNA): TGTGCCAGTAGTGAGGGGGGGAGGGACATTCAGTACTTC.

This clonotype has more than one count but fewer than ten. This chain uses TRBV12-3 or TRBV12-4 with TRBJ1-2; D might be TRBD1 (5 bases). The CDR3 runs to 13 residues. Trimming left V 5 bases short and J 8 bases short, with 15 bases between. The CDR3 DNA follows: TGTGCCAGCAGTCTCTTAGGGGAGGAAGGCTACACCTTC. Its protein is CASSLLGEEGYTF.

The V call is TRBV5-3, the J call TRBJ1-2, with 7 bases aligning to TRBD1. TRBV5-3 is assigned to the ORF class and has an uncertain function. V lost 8 bases, J lost 8 bases, and 9 bases stayed unmatched. The CDR3 consists of 12 residues. The CDR3 DNA reads as TGTGCCAGCAGCCTCCGACAGGGAGGCTACACCTTC. Residues: CASSLRQGGYTF.

The CDR3 reads CASSSLAGRNEQFF. The DNA of the CDR3 is TGTGCCAGCAGCTCCTTGGCGGGGAGGAATGAGCAGTTCTTC. The rearrangement links TRBV7-3 to TRBJ2-1; a weak D match, TRBD2 (6 bases). The germline V and J ends were trimmed by 4 bases and 7 bases, with 14 bases remaining between them. Germline loops: CDR1 SGHTA, CDR2 FQGTGA. The CDR3 sequence is 14 residues long. Full variable domain (remainder filled in from reference TRBV7-3 and TRBJ2-1): GAGVSQTPSNKVTEKGKYVELRCDPISGHTALYWYRQSLGQGPEFLIYFQGTGAADDSGLPNDRFFAVRPEGSVSTLKIQRTERGDSAVYLCASSSLAGRNEQFFGPGTRLTVL.

The chain links TRBV7-8 to TRBJ2-5, with D perhaps TRBD1 (5 bases). With 5 bases removed from V and 5 bases from J, the gap between germline ends came to 15 bases. This CDR3 is built from 14 residues. Germline CDR1 reads SGHVS; CDR2 reads FQNEAQ. The DNA of the CDR3 is TGTGCCAGCAGCCACCGGACACATGGGGAGACCCAGTACTTC. The encoded protein is CASSHRTHGETQYF.

This sequence joins TRBV28 and TRBJ1-2; 7 bases map to TRBD1. The CDR3 contains 14 residues. Trimming cost V 8 bases and J 6 bases; bases outside gene matches: 12. The germline gives CDR1 MDHEN, CDR2 SYDVKM. The CDR3 DNA follows: TGTGCCAGCTGCGCTCCAGGGGGTTTCAATGGCTACACCTTC. Translating it yields CASCAPGGFNGYTF.

The rearrangement links TRBV6-1 to TRBJ2-2; 9 nucleotides align to TRBD2. Per germline, CDR1 MNHNS and CDR2 SASEGT. The V and J ends lost 3 bases and 3 bases, in that order; junction bases with no gene match: 5. CDR3 length equals 16 residues. The CDR3: CASSEWTSVDTGELFF. The CDR3 bases are TGTGCCAGCAGTGAGTGGACTAGCGTGGACACCGGGGAGCTGTTTTTT.